This is a list of T cell receptor beta chains from one sample in a study of blood T cell repertoires in COVID-19. Profiling relied on immunoSEQ multiplex PCR, and the TCRdb table lists in-frame clones only, not all of them. The data show about 370,000 clones, nearly 90% seen once. The sample was peripheral blood. These receptor sequences come from a young man with active or convalescent COVID-19. CDR3s include the opening cysteine and the closing phenylalanine or tryptophan.

j_call v_call cdr3_aa
TRBJ2-1 TRBV14 CASSRRSGGRAYNEQFF
TRBJ2-7 TRBV5-1 CASSPGSLPYEQYF
TRBJ1-2 TRBV14 CASSHVQDRGNYGYTF
TRBJ2-7 TRBV6-5 CASSPGTFNEQYF
TRBJ1-1 TRBV5-5 CASSRHEGTEAFF
TRBJ1-1 TRBV4-1 CASSQDRDRVTFF
TRBJ2-1 TRBV18 CASSPRDRGDNEQFF
TRBJ2-1 TRBV4-3 CASSQDHKRGRTGGEQFF
TRBJ2-1 TRBV3-1/TRBV3-2 CASSRRSGRNNEQFF
TRBJ2-7 TRBV3-1/TRBV3-2 CASSQKDEQEGGQRSYEQYF
TRBJ2-7 TRBV14 CASSQVYGQGYYEQYF
TRBJ1-4 TRBV27 CASSFDRTGRTNEKLFF
TRBJ1-1 TRBV25-1 CASSARGGMNTEAFF
TRBJ1-6 TRBV2 CASRGTGYNSPLHF
TRBJ1-5 TRBV28 CASSLTGANQPQHF
TRBJ1-1 TRBV28 CASSLSIPEAFF
TRBJ2-5 TRBV7-6 CASSHVYREKETQYF
TRBJ1-5 TRBV7-2 CASSLRTGPNQPQHF
TRBJ2-3 TRBV4-1 CASSQVGRPDTQYF
TRBJ1-1 TRBV27 CASSPWTGATEAFF
TRBJ2-1 TRBV9 CASSVGTSGSGNEQFF
TRBJ2-1 TRBV5-1 CASSYGSYNEQFF
TRBJ1-2 TRBV7-9 CASSWVGKQGLANYGYTF
TRBJ1-5 TRBV19 CASSPIGVRNQPQHF
TRBJ1-3 TRBV18 CASTESSGNTIYF
TRBJ1-2 TRBV19 CASSTNQGRGYGYTF
TRBJ1-1 TRBV13 CASSTISRVRNTEAFF
TRBJ2-5 TRBV9 CASSVGSSGGHQETQYF
TRBJ2-1 TRBV4-1 CASSQGRLGKNNEQFF
TRBJ2-1 TRBV29-1 CSTQVNEQFF
TRBJ1-3 TRBV30 CAWRGLTSSGNTIYF
TRBJ2-5 TRBV2 CARGLAGGSETQYF
TRBJ2-2 TRBV12-5 CASGLNRETSPANTGELFF
TRBJ2-7 TRBV20-1 CSARDLYEQYF
TRBJ1-2 TRBV5-4 CASSPRQGRYGYTF
TRBJ1-2 TRBV6-5 CASSYQAGFYGYTF
TRBJ1-1 TRBV15 CATSRRTGVNTEAFF
TRBJ1-2 TRBV2 CASTMRQGMDGYTF
TRBJ2-1 TRBV7-7 CASSSRQGVDNEQFF
TRBJ2-3 TRBV3-1/TRBV3-2 CASSPKQGRTDTQYF
TRBJ1-2 TRBV6-5 CASSSKHTYGYTF
TRBJ1-1 TRBV28 CASSSRRGTEAFF
TRBJ1-3 TRBV28 CASSHPPPVRLSNGNTIYF
TRBJ2-2 TRBV5-6 CASSAISGHAGELFF
TRBJ1-4 TRBV4-2 CASSLTLGSYEKLFF
TRBJ2-1 TRBV19 CASTRSPPVGNEQFF
TRBJ2-6 TRBV6-5 CASSYSGTGANVLTF
TRBJ1-2 TRBV5-8 CASSLGGHHYGYTF
TRBJ1-2 TRBV3-1/TRBV3-2 CASSQGGQRNYGYTF
TRBJ1-6 TRBV11-2 CASSLGRVSPLHF